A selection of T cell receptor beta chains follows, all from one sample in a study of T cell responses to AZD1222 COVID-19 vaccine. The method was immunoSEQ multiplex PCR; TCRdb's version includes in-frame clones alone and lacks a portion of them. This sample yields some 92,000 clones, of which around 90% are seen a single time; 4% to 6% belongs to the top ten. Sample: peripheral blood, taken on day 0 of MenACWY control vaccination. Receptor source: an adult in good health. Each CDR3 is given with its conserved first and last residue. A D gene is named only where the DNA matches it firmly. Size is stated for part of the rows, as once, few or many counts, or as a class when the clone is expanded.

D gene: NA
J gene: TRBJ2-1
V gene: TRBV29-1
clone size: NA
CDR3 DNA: TGCAGCGCGAAGGCAGGGGGGGCCCTCTCCTACAATGAGCAGTTCTTC
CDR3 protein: CSAKAGGALSYNEQFF

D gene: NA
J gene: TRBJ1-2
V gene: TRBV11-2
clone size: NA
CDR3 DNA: TGTGCCAGCAGCTTAGTAGGGCAGGGGAGCGACTATGGCTACACCTTC
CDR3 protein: CASSLVGQGSDYGYTF

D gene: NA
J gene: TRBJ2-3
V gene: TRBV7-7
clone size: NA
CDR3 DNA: TGTGCTAGCAGCTTAGGAGGTTCGGCTACCACAGATACGCAGTATTTT
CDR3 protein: CASSLGGSATTDTQYF

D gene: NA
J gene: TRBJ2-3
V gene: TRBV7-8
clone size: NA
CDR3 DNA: TGTGCCAGCAGCCCCAGCACAGATACGCAGTATTTT
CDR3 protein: CASSPSTDTQYF

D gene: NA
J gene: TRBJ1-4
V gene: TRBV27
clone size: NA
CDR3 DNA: TGTGCCAGCAGGTCGCCGAGTGGAGGGGATGAAAAACTGTTTTTT
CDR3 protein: CASRSPSGGDEKLFF

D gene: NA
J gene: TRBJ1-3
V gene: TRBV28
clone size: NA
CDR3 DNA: TGTGCCAGCAGTTTGGGAGCGGCCCCTCCTGGAAACACCATATATTTT
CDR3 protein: CASSLGAAPPGNTIYF

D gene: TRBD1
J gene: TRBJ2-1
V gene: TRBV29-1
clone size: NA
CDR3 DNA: TGCAGCGCTACAGGGGGCGGTGAGCAGTTCTTC
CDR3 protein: CSATGGGEQFF

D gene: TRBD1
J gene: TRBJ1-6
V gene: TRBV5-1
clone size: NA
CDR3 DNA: TGCGCCAGCAGCAACAGTCCCGGGACAGCAAATTCACCCCTCCACTTT
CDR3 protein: CASSNSPGTANSPLHF

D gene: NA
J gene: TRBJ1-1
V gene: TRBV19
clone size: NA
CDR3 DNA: TGTGCCAGTAATCAGCGGGGCACTGAAGCTTTCTTT
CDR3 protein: CASNQRGTEAFF

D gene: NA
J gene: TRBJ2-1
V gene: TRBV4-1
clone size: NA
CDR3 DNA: TGCGCCAGCAGCCCCTGGGACAACTACAATGAGCAGTTCTTC
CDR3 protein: CASSPWDNYNEQFF

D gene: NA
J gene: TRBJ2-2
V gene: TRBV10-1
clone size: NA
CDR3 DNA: TGCGCCAGCAGTCCCAGGGTGCTTGGCACCGGGGAGCTGTTTTTT
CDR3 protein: CASSPRVLGTGELFF

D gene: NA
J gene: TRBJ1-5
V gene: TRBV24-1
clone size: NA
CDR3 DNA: TGTGCCACCAGTGATTCGTATCAGCCCCAGCATTTT
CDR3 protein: CATSDSYQPQHF

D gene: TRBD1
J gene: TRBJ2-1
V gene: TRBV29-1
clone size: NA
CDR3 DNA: TGCAGCGTTGAAAGGACAGGGAATGAGCAGTTCTTC
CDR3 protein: CSVERTGNEQFF

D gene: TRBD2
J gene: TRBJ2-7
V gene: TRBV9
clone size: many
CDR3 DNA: TGTGCCAGCAGTGGGCCCGGGAGGGGAGGTTCCTACGAGCAGTACTTC
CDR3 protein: CASSGPGRGGSYEQYF

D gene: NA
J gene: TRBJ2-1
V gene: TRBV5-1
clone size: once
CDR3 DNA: TGCGCCAGCAGCCTTGAGGCGAGGGGATTCAATGAGCAGTTCTTC
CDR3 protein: CASSLEARGFNEQFF

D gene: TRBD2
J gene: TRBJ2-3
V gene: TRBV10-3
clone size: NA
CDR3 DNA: TGTGCCGCACAGCGGGACAGCACAGATACGCAGTATTTT
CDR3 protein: CAAQRDSTDTQYF

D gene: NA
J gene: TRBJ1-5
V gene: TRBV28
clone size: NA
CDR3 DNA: TGTGCCAGCAGTTTTACGGGTTTTCAGCCCCAGCATTTT
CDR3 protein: CASSFTGFQPQHF